This note documents a single TCR beta chain sequence. This entry is derived from a study of OX40 agonist ivuxolimab in advanced cancers. Repertoires were generated with immunoSEQ multiplex PCR, while TCRdb's copy carries only in-frame clones and drops some. The data contain around 45,000 clones, 60% to 80% of them singletons. The sequence derives from an adult with an advanced solid tumor such as melanoma, head and neck, liver or kidney cancer. Sample: CD4+ or CD8+ T cells sorted from blood, taken in a trial of the OX40 agonist ivuxolimab.

This CDR3 reads CASSLGQVLGETQYF. The DNA for the CDR3 is TGCGCCAGCAGTCTCGGACAGGTCCTGGGGGAGACCCAGTACTTC. V and J are TRBV5-1 and TRBJ2-5, with TRBD1 matching 7 bases. The germline V gene has CDR1 SGHRS and CDR2 YFSETQ. This CDR3 comprises 15 residues. J lost 5 bases, V lost 5 bases, and 12 bases had no gene match.